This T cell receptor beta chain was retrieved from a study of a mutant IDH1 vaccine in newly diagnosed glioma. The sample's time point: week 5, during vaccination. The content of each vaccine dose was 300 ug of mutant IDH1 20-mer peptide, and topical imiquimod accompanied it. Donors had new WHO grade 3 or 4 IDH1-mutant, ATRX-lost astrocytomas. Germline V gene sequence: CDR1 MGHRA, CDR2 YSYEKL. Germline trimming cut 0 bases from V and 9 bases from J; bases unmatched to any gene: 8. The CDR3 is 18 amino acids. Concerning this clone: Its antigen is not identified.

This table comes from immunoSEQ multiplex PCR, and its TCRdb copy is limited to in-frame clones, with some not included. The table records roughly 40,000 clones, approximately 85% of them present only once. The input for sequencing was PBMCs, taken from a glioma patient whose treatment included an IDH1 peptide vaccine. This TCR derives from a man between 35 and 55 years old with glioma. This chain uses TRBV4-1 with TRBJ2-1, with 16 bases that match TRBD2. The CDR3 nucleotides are TGCGCCAGCAGCCAAGACATCTGGGGGACTAGCGGGAGGGGTGAGCAGTTCTTC. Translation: CASSQDIWGTSGRGEQFF.